This TCR beta chain was profiled in a study of T cells in Graves' hyperthyroidism and ophthalmopathy (dated by TCRdb to about 2019). Broadly, across the study: Peripheral blood was collected at initial diagnosis, before any treatment. To identify TCR V-J signatures that set the groups apart, the researchers used a discovery cohort of more than 95 patients, made up of about 44 with Graves' ophthalmopathy and about 60 with stable Graves' hyperthyroidism. An independent validation cohort of around 19 hyperthyroidism patients and 17 patients who later progressed to ophthalmopathy tested prospective prediction of ophthalmopathy. The roughly 91 discovery patients were randomly divided into training and test sets at a 7:3 ratio. The study also compared thyroid tissue and blood T-cell repertoires from a handful of Graves' hyperthyroidism patients. After sampling, hyperthyroidism patients received methimazole starting at 30 mg daily, and ophthalmopathy patients received high-dose intravenous methylprednisolone. The paper reports TCR Vbeta CDR3 sequencing of approximately 140 peripheral blood samples: over 40 ophthalmopathy, roughly 74 hyperthyroidism and around 17 progressor patients.

TCR beta CDR3 regions were amplified from RNA transcripts. The first round of RT-PCR for the TCR CDR3 was performed with the HTBI primer set and the Qiagen OneStep RT-PCR kit. Libraries were constructed in a second round of multiplex PCR, after which size selection and purification were carried out. Sequencing of the libraries was done on an Illumina HiSeq2000 using paired-end 100 bp reads. In the original analysis: SOAPnuke was used to process the raw data, removing reads that contained adapters or uncalled bases, had a mean Phred below 15, or lacked an exact match to the constant primer or identifier. High-quality paired reads were merged using COPE v1.2.5, and each unique nucleotide sequence was defined as a clonotype. MiTCR v1.1 was used to align clonotypes to the IMGT TRBV, TRBD and TRBJ reference segments. Only V-J combinations with frequency above 0.0001, covering roughly 99% of repertoires, were analysed. The TCS score was defined as F50 (clonal expansion) divided by E x V (chaos), with BLOSUM62-based TCRdist calculated between CDR3 peptides within each V-J. Welch's t-statistics and random forest reduced roughly 530 V-J features to roughly 13, which were used in a naive Bayes classifier (R e1071). TCRdb passed the public sequencing reads through fastp at Q25 and MiXCR, retaining productive beta sequences. Here each entry gathers all rows of one CDR3 protein and keeps the most common genes and DNA. These V and J calls derive from TCRdb rather than the authors' analysis. In this sample the table shows 360,000 or so distinct CDR3 sequences, roughly 15% of which occur a single time. Roughly 20% of the sample rests with the top ten.

With respect to this clonotype: Its recognized antigen is unknown. Base quality data are lacking; no much larger clone is found one base away.

Moderately to severely active disease, a Clinical Activity Score of at least 3, a NOSPECS grade of at least 4, and a duration under 3 months were present in ophthalmopathy patients. Any patient with an uncontrolled infection, another autoimmune disease, pregnancy or lactation was excluded. Diagnoses were based on clinical symptoms, serum thyroxine and TRAb, thyroid ultrasound and orbital computed tomography. Ficoll-Paque density gradient centrifugation was used to isolate PBMCs from approximately 10 ml of fresh peripheral blood. Total RNA was extracted using Trizol reagent, and RNA quality was assessed on an Agilent 2100 Bioanalyzer. The germline V end is reduced by 4 bases and the J end by 0 bases; junction bases left unmatched: 9. There are 18 amino acids in the CDR3, from cysteine to phenylalanine inclusive. Just the 54-base CDR3 DNA is kept, in frame starting at base 1. In the germline V gene (reference sequence), CDR1 corresponds to LGHDT and CDR2 to YNNKEL.

General findings and caveats noted by the study authors: In validation, progression to ophthalmopathy was predicted by the model with almost 71% sensitivity and 72.22% specificity, a median of 6.5 months before onset. No statistical method was used to set the sample size in advance, and investigators knew the group allocation. A model built on a 13 V-J signature distinguished ophthalmopathy from stable hyperthyroidism, reaching 87.88% sensitivity and about 81% specificity in cross-validation and 80%/75% in testing. Blood samples also contained most of the expanded thyroid clonotypes (frequency above 0.001), which suggests that blood repertoires may reflect thyroid immune responses.

Specimen: blood. This sequence uses TRBV3-1 and TRBJ1-3; TRBD1 fits 10 bases in the junction. The sequence was obtained from a woman in her sixties with Graves' ophthalmopathy. The DNA is TGTGCCAGCAGCCCCAAAGGACAGGGGGGATTCTCTGGAAACACCATATATTTT. It is translated as CASSPKGQGGFSGNTIYF.